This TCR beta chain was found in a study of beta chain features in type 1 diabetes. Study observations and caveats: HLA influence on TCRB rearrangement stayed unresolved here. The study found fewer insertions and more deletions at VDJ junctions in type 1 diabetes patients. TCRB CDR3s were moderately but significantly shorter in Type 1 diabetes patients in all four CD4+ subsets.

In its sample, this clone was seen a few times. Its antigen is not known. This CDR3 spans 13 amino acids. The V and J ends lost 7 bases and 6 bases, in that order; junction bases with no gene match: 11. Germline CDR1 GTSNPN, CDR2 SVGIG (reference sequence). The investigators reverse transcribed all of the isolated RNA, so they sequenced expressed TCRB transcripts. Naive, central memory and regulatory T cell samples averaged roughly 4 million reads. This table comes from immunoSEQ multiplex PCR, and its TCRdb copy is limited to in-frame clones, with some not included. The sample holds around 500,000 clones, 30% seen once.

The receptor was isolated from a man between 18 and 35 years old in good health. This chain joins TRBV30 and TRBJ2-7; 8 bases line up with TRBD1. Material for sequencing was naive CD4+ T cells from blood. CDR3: CASETGVGLEQYF. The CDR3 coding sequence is TGTGCCTCCGAGACAGGGGTTGGGCTCGAGCAGTACTTC.